A single sample is the source of the 10 T cell receptor beta chains below, sequenced in a study of a mutant IDH1 vaccine in newly diagnosed glioma. The time point here: week 11, during vaccination. Vaccinated patients received 300 ug of mutant IDH1 20-mer peptide per dose, with topical imiquimod. These receptors lack a known antigen. Clones were sequenced by immunoSEQ multiplex PCR, and TCRdb holds only the in-frame ones, with some missing. Of roughly 120,000 clones listed, roughly 90% were seen once; the top ten hold roughly 0.55%. This material consisted of PBMCs, taken from a glioma patient whose treatment included an IDH1 peptide vaccine. These TCRs come from a woman between 50 and 59 years old with glioma.

The V and J genes are TRBV5-1 and TRBJ1-6; D not certain. Trimming left V 7 bases short and J 7 bases short, with 12 bases between. Germline values: CDR1 SGHRS, CDR2 YFSETQ. CDR3 length equals 13 residues. The DNA of the CDR3 is TGCGCCAGCCAGGAGGGATTCAATTCACCCCTCCACTTT. The encoded protein is CASQEGFNSPLHF.

This clone appeared once. This chain links TRBV11-2 with TRBJ2-7; D gene ambiguous. Trimming took off 2 bases at V and 0 bases at J, with 11 bases between the two ends. CDR3 length: 15 amino acids. Germline CDR1 reads SGHAT; CDR2 reads FQNNGV. CDR3 DNA: TGTGCCAGCAGCTTACTAAGCTTGAGCTCCTACGAGCAGTACTTC. Translated, it gives CASSLLSLSSYEQYF.

The chain has TRBV28 and TRBJ2-1; D might be TRBD1 or TRBD2, each matching 5 bases. CDR3 length equals 15 residues. V was trimmed by 5 bases and J by 7 bases, leaving 18 bases between them. Germline assignment: CDR1 MDHEN and CDR2 SYDVKM. CDR3 sequence (DNA): TGTGCCAGCAGTCTCTCCGGGACCTCCGCGAATGAGCAGTTCTTC. Translated: CASSLSGTSANEQFF.

This chain links TRBV7-3 with TRBJ2-6; D ambiguous. The V end lost 2 bases, the J end lost 2 bases, and 7 bases lay between the germline ends. This CDR3 is built from 15 residues. The germline V gene has CDR1 SGHTA and CDR2 FQGTGA. This CDR3 is CASSLGQAGANVLTF. CDR3 coding DNA: TGTGCCAGCAGCTTAGGGCAGGCTGGGGCCAACGTCCTGACTTTC.

The chain links TRBV5-8 to TRBJ2-7, with D possibly being TRBD1 (6 bases). Trimming cost V 5 bases and J 3 bases, with 15 bases left between them. Per germline, CDR1 SGHTS and CDR2 YDEGEE. The CDR3 has 14 residues. The CDR3 DNA is TGTGCCAGCAGGCCTGGGACAATGGTCTACGAGCAGTACTTC. This codes for CASRPGTMVYEQYF.

The chain couples TRBV5-1 to TRBJ1-3, with a weak D call TRBD1 (6 bases). Trimming removed 0 bases at V and 0 bases at J, with 13 bases between. Germline loops: CDR1 SGHRS, CDR2 YFSETQ. The CDR3 extends over 17 amino acids. CDR3: CASSLEEGGISGNTIYF. CDR3 bases: TGCGCCAGCAGCTTGGAAGAGGGGGGGATCTCTGGAAACACCATATATTTT.

V is TRBV11-2 and J is TRBJ1-1; no clear D gene. The CDR3 spans 13 residues. The germline gives CDR1 SGHAT, CDR2 FQNNGV. With 7 bases removed from V and 4 bases from J, the gap between germline ends came to 13 bases. CDR3 region: CASTRGRLTEAFF. Written as DNA, the CDR3 is TGTGCCAGCACCCGAGGGAGGCTCACTGAAGCTTTCTTT.

The gene calls are TRBV27 and TRBJ1-2; 9 nucleotides match TRBD1. After removal of 4 bases from V and 2 bases from J, the junction contained 2 bases not matched to a gene. The CDR3 totals 14 residues. Germline V gives CDR1 MNHEY, CDR2 SMNVEV (reference sequence). CDR3 sequence reads: CASSYGTGNYGYTF. For the CDR3, the DNA is TGTGCCAGCAGTTACGGGACAGGGAACTATGGCTACACCTTC.

The CDR3 sequence: CASSLMETGATNEKLFF. The CDR3 DNA follows: TGTGCCAGCAGCTTAATGGAAACGGGGGCCACTAATGAAAAACTGTTTTTT. The V call is TRBV13, the J call TRBJ1-4; D may be TRBD1 (6 bases). Germline lookup yields CDR1 PRHDT and CDR2 FYEKMQ (reference sequence). The CDR3 is made up of 17 amino acids. The V end was cut by 2 bases, the J end by 2 bases, with 15 bases between.

V gene TRBV7-3 combines with J gene TRBJ1-1; 10 bases agree with TRBD1. V shed 6 bases, J shed 0 bases, and the junction held 1 base outside the gene matches. The CDR3 runs to 14 residues. Germline assignment: CDR1 SGHTA and CDR2 FQGTGA. The CDR3 DNA follows: TGTGCCAGCAGGGGACAGGGGCTGAACACTGAAGCTTTCTTT. Encoded protein: CASRGQGLNTEAFF.